These 29 T cell receptor beta chains were sequenced from one sample in a study of patients and donors after allogeneic stem cell transplantation (dated by TCRdb to 2018 to 2020). Library prep was done by RT-PCR. TCRdb records NextSeq 550 as the sequencer. TCRdb trimmed public reads at Q25 via fastp, called clones via MiXCR and kept in-frame beta chains. Each CDR3 protein appears once, grouped with its most common genes and DNA. The sample table shows under 30,000 distinct CDR3 sequences, and under 55% are seen once. The ten largest account for just under 80% of the sample. The specimen was blood, either unsorted or a sorted T cell fraction (not recorded which). The origin of the receptors is a human donor who was either an allogeneic HSCT recipient or a stem cell or donor lymphocyte infusion donor (not recorded which). It is not recorded whose cells these are; they may come from a transplant donor.

This chain uses TRBV6-5 with TRBJ1-6; D might be TRBD1 (5 bases). Germline lookup yields CDR1 MNHEY and CDR2 SVGAGI. The CDR3 has 12 amino acids. With 7 bases removed from V and 10 bases from J, the gap between germline ends came to 11 bases. CDR3 protein: CASTVWGSPLHF. The DNA for the CDR3 is TGTGCCAGCACCGTCTGGGGCTCACCCCTCCACTTT.

This clonotype was seen more than once but under ten times. CDR3 DNA sequence: TGTGCCAGCAGCTCGGTGGGGACTGAAGCTTTCTTT. This encodes CASSSVGTEAFF. This chain joins TRBV5-5 and TRBJ1-1, with D hard to call. The CDR3 extends over 12 amino acids. The V gene lost 3 bases and the J gene lost 5 bases, with 8 bases spanning the gap. Germline CDR1 reads SGHKS; CDR2 reads YYEKEE (reference sequence).

This rearrangement joins TRBV28 to TRBJ2-5; 10 bases line up with TRBD2. The V gene end was trimmed by 4 bases and the J gene end by 5 bases; junction bases not matched to a gene: 10. The germline CDR1 and CDR2 sequences are MDHEN and SYDVKM. The CDR3 loop spans 16 amino acids. CDR3 sequence: CASSYSGRAVGETQYF. CDR3 coding DNA: TGTGCCAGCAGTTACAGCGGGAGGGCCGTGGGTGAGACCCAGTACTTC.

This clonotype is a singleton in its sample. The V and J genes are TRBV24-1 and TRBJ2-3, with 8 bases that match TRBD2. There are 15 residues in the CDR3. From germline, CDR1 is KGHDR and CDR2 SFDVKD. V shed 4 bases, J shed 3 bases, and the junction held 5 bases outside the gene matches. DNA of the CDR3: TGTGCCACCAGTGAGGGCGGGGGGTTTACAGATACGCAGTATTTT. Translated, it gives CATSEGGGFTDTQYF.

The V call is TRBV6-5, the J call TRBJ1-5, with D maybe TRBD1 (6 bases). Germline CDR1 reads MNHEY; CDR2 reads SVGAGI. Trimming removed 0 bases at V and 6 bases at J, with 12 bases between. CDR3 length: 15 residues. The CDR3 nucleotides read TGTGCCAGCAGTTACTCGGGCAGGGGAGGTCAGCCCCAGCATTTT. This encodes CASSYSGRGGQPQHF.

The genes are TRBV27 and TRBJ2-1; 11 nucleotides match TRBD2. Germline V gene data show CDR1 as MNHEY and CDR2 as SMNVEV (reference sequence). The J segment lost 2 bases and the V segment lost 2 bases, leaving 5 bases of the junction unmatched. CDR3 length: 17 amino acids. This chain's CDR3 is CASSLGTSGGAYNEQFF. In DNA form, the CDR3 reads TGTGCCAGCAGTTTAGGGACTAGCGGTGGGGCCTACAATGAGCAGTTCTTC.

The chain employs TRBV28 and TRBJ1-1; 7 nucleotides match TRBD1. Looked up from germline, CDR1 is MDHEN and CDR2 is SYDVKM. The junction had 13 bases not matched to a gene; V was cut back by 6 bases and J by 3 bases. The length of the CDR3 is 16 residues. The CDR3 loop is CASSPTGTPRDTEAFF. The DNA of the CDR3 is TGTGCCAGCAGCCCGACAGGGACGCCCCGAGACACTGAAGCTTTCTTT. Looking up the rest from reference TRBV28 and TRBJ1-1 gives the full variable domain: DVKVTQSSRYLVKRTGEKVFLECVQDMDHENMFWYRQDPGLGLRLIYFSYDVKMKEKGDIPEGYSVSREKKERFSLILESASTNQTSMYLCASSPTGTPRDTEAFFGQGTRLTVV.

The chain uses TRBV12-3 or TRBV12-4 and TRBJ2-1, with unresolved D. The CDR3 is made up of 15 amino acids. V was shortened by 3 bases and J by 0 bases, with 9 bases between the two germline ends. The CDR3 protein is CASSLNRNSYNEQFF. CDR3 bases: TGTGCCAGCAGTTTGAACAGAAACTCCTACAATGAGCAGTTCTTC.

Only a few counts were recorded for this clonotype. The gene calls are TRBV10-3 and TRBJ1-3; possibly TRBD1 for D (5 bases). The CDR3 has 13 amino acids. V was clipped by 4 bases and J by 3 bases, with 7 bases between them. Germline V lookup: CDR1 ENHRY, CDR2 SYGVKD. The CDR3 sequence is CAISGQIGNTIYF. In DNA form, the CDR3 reads TGTGCCATCAGTGGACAGATTGGAAACACCATATATTTT.

This rearrangement joins TRBV4-2 to TRBJ1-1, with unresolved D. V lost 1 base and J 2 bases, leaving 14 bases between the germline ends. Germline CDR1 and CDR2: LGHNA and YNFKEQ. The CDR3 contains 16 residues. The CDR3 protein is CASSQGAGRPNTEAFF. CDR3 in DNA: TGTGCCAGCAGCCAAGGGGCCGGGAGACCCAACACTGAAGCTTTCTTT.

The chain joins TRBV20-1 to TRBJ1-5; 7 bases line up with TRBD1. The germline V gene has CDR1 DFQATT and CDR2 SNEGSKA (reference sequence). Germline trimming cut 5 bases from V and 1 base from J; bases unmatched to any gene: 5. There are 14 residues in the CDR3. CDR3 residues: CSASTGLSNQPQHF. The CDR3, as DNA: TGCAGTGCTTCGACAGGGCTGAGCAATCAGCCCCAGCATTTT.

The gene calls are TRBV5-1 and TRBJ2-3; 10 bases match TRBD2. Germline-derived CDR1 and CDR2 are SGHRS and YFSETQ. The V gene end was trimmed by 1 base and the J gene end by 4 bases; junction bases not matched to a gene: 6. The CDR3 runs 16 residues. The chain's CDR3 is CASSLPGLARADTQYF. The CDR3 DNA reads TGCGCCAGCAGCTTGCCGGGACTAGCGAGGGCAGATACGCAGTATTTT.

The V and J genes are TRBV5-1 and TRBJ2-2, with 8 bases that match TRBD2. The germline V gene encodes CDR1 SGHRS and CDR2 YFSETQ. The CDR3 is made up of 17 amino acids. Trimming took 4 bases from V and 6 from J; bases not matched to a gene: 14. CDR3 nucleotides: TGCGCCAGCAGCCCTAACCCGGGACTAGAGGTGGCCGGGGAGCTGTTTTTT. This gives the protein CASSPNPGLEVAGELFF.

This clonotype is medium-sized in the sample. This chain connects TRBV12-3 or TRBV12-4 to TRBJ1-4; D gene unclear. The CDR3 has 15 amino acids. Trimming took 3 bases from V and 4 from J, leaving 12 bases between them. The CDR3 bases are TGTGCCAGCAGTTTTGGGCGCAGCCTTAATGAAAAACTGTTTTTT. It is translated as CASSFGRSLNEKLFF.

In this sample, this clonotype turned up a few times. The J gene is TRBJ1-1, the V gene TRBV20-1; 7 bases line up with TRBD1. CDR1 DFQATT and CDR2 SNEGSKA come from the germline V gene (reference sequence). The CDR3 totals 13 residues. Trimming cost V 6 bases and J 0 bases; bases outside gene matches: 4. The CDR3 spells CSAKGQLNTEAFF. The CDR3 DNA reads TGCAGTGCCAAGGGACAGCTGAACACTGAAGCTTTCTTT.

The chain joins TRBV6-5 to TRBJ1-6, with no clear D. Trimming removed 2 bases from V and 7 bases from J, with 9 bases in between. Germline V gene sequence: CDR1 MNHEY, CDR2 SVGAGI. The CDR3 is made up of 14 amino acids. The CDR3 DNA follows: TGTGCCAGCAGTTACCGGGAGCTAAATTCACCCCTCCACTTT. As protein: CASSYRELNSPLHF.

The chain couples TRBV7-7 to TRBJ2-3; the D gene is possibly TRBD1 (5 bases). Germline V lookup: CDR1 SSHAT, CDR2 FNYEAQ (reference sequence). Trimming took off 3 bases at V and 0 bases at J, with 13 bases between the two ends. The CDR3 extends over 16 amino acids. Here the CDR3 DNA reads TGTGCCAGCAGCTTCTCGGACAAGATTAGCACAGATACGCAGTATTTT. Its protein product is CASSFSDKISTDTQYF.

This clonotype was seen just once. V and J are TRBV6-2 or TRBV6-3 and TRBJ2-3; D is uncertain. Germline-derived CDR1 and CDR2 are MNHEY and SVGEGT. Trimming pared 6 bases from V and 8 bases from J, leaving 9 bases between. The CDR3 has 11 amino acids. The CDR3 reads CASSFTSTQYF. In nucleotides, the CDR3 is TGTGCCAGCAGCTTTACCAGTACGCAGTATTTT.

J is TRBJ1-1 and V is TRBV5-1, with D perhaps TRBD1 (5 bases). The CDR3 is 14 residues long. Germline V gives CDR1 SGHRS, CDR2 YFSETQ. V gave up 5 bases and J gave up 2 bases, with 13 bases separating them. CDR3 region: CASSLTQGNTEAFF. Written as DNA, the CDR3 is TGCGCCAGCAGTTTGACTCAGGGAAACACTGAAGCTTTCTTT.

The chain employs TRBV7-2 and TRBJ2-3; D call uncertain. This CDR3 is built from 12 residues. Trimming shortened V by 6 bases and J by 4 bases, and 8 bases separated the two germline ends. Germline CDR1 SGHTA, CDR2 FQGNSA. The DNA for the CDR3 is TGTGCCAGCAGAGTAGTCTCAGATACGCAGTATTTT. This sequence encodes CASRVVSDTQYF.

In its sample, this clonotype was seen a few times. The chain carries TRBV10-3 and TRBJ1-4, with D unresolved. Trimming cost V 10 bases and J 0 bases, with 9 bases left between them. Germline V lookup: CDR1 ENHRY, CDR2 SYGVKD. This CDR3 is 13 amino acids long. The DNA for the CDR3 is TGTGCCACGAGAGGTACAACTAATGAAAAACTGTTTTTT. Amino acid sequence: CATRGTTNEKLFF.

This chain links TRBV6-5 with TRBJ1-6, with unresolved D. Germline CDR1 reads MNHEY; CDR2 reads SVGAGI. The CDR3 sequence is 14 residues long. V was trimmed by 4 bases and J by 6 bases, leaving 10 bases between them. CDR3 sequence reads: CASSFRKINSPLHF. In nucleotides, the CDR3 is TGTGCCAGCAGTTTCCGGAAGATTAATTCACCCCTCCACTTT.

This clonotype was counted a few times. The chain carries TRBV10-3 and TRBJ2-1, with 13 bases that match TRBD2. This CDR3 comprises 17 residues. From germline, CDR1 is ENHRY and CDR2 SYGVKD. V dropped 4 bases and J dropped 7; count of bases not matched to a gene: 10. In nucleotides, the CDR3 is TGTGCCATCAGTGTGGGGACCGGGACTAGCGGGAATAATGAGCAGTTCTTC. The encoded protein is CAISVGTGTSGNNEQFF.

V is TRBV28 and J is TRBJ2-7; 12 bases line up with TRBD1. This CDR3 contains 15 residues. The germline gives CDR1 MDHEN, CDR2 SYDVKM. V trimming: 6 bases; J trimming: 2 bases; junction bases outside the gene matches: 5. CDR3 amino acids: CASRRGTGGPYEQYF. The CDR3, as DNA: TGTGCCAGCAGGAGGGGGACAGGGGGCCCCTACGAGCAGTACTTC.

The table lists this clonotype with many counts. This chain joins TRBV5-1 and TRBJ2-5, with D possibly being TRBD2 (5 bases). V lost 0 bases and J lost 7, with 10 bases in between. Germline lookup yields CDR1 SGHRS and CDR2 YFSETQ. The CDR3 length is 13 residues. The CDR3 here is CASSLDPEGTQYF. The CDR3 DNA sequence: TGCGCCAGCAGCTTGGACCCCGAGGGGACCCAGTACTTC.

V usage is TRBV12-3 or TRBV12-4 and J usage is TRBJ1-1; D unclear. This CDR3 region has 14 residues. The V gene lost 3 bases and the J gene lost 0 bases, with 8 bases spanning the gap. The CDR3: CASSFRKMNTEAFF. CDR3 bases: TGTGCCAGCAGTTTTCGTAAAATGAACACTGAAGCTTTCTTT.

The gene calls are TRBV6-5 and TRBJ1-2, with D hard to call. Per the germline V gene, CDR1 is MNHEY and CDR2 is SVGAGI. Trimming stripped 6 bases from V and 1 base from J, with 9 bases between. The CDR3 has 13 residues. The CDR3 sequence: CASRTGFNYGYTF. Here the CDR3 DNA reads TGTGCCAGCAGAACGGGGTTTAACTATGGCTACACCTTC.

In its sample, this clonotype was seen a few times. V and J are TRBV18 and TRBJ1-4, with 10 positions matching TRBD1. Germline V lookup: CDR1 KGHSH, CDR2 LQKENI. V shed 9 bases and J 14 bases; nucleotides not matched to a gene: 12. The length of the CDR3 is 13 residues. The CDR3 sequence is CASSPGTGAYLFF. The CDR3 DNA reads TGTGCCAGTTCCCCCGGGACAGGGGCGTACCTGTTTTTT.

This clonotype occurred once. The rearrangement joins TRBV29-1 to TRBJ2-1; TRBD2 agrees at 8 bases. CDR3 size: 13 residues. V lost 6 bases to trimming and J lost 6 bases; unmatched junction nucleotides: 7. The germline V gene has CDR1 SQVTM and CDR2 ANQGSEA. CDR3 bases: TGCAGCGTGGCCTTTACTAGCGGCAATGAGCAGTTCTTC. Its translation: CSVAFTSGNEQFF.